These 22 T cell receptor beta chains were all obtained from the same sample, sequenced in a study of cytomegalovirus exposure and HLA in healthy donors. The PCR made use of 60 Vbeta and 13 Jbeta primers. Produced via immunoSEQ multiplex PCR; TCRdb's table is partial and in-frame only. Of under 200,000 clones listed, around 80% were seen once; the top ten hold roughly 8%. The sample consisted of PBMCs. These receptors came from a male donor in good health and CMV-seropositive.

The chain has TRBV6-6 and TRBJ1-4, with D possibly TRBD1 on 6 matching bases. Germline values: CDR1 MNHNY, CDR2 SVGAGI (reference sequence). The CDR3 loop spans 15 amino acids. Deletions cut 1 base from V and 7 bases from J, with 13 bases between. CDR3 loop: CASSYFGRGAEKLFF. DNA for the CDR3: TGTGCCAGCAGTTACTTCGGCAGGGGTGCTGAAAAACTGTTTTTT.

This chain connects TRBV9 to TRBJ2-1, with a weak D call TRBD2 (5 bases). V was shortened by 3 bases and J by 7 bases, with 14 bases between the two germline ends. Germline V gene data show CDR1 as SGDLS and CDR2 as YYNGEE. This CDR3 is built from 14 residues. CDR3 in DNA: TGTGCCAGCAGCGCGGGCCCTAGGAGGAATGAGCAGTTCTTC. This encodes CASSAGPRRNEQFF.

CDR3 protein: CASAGEGGANYGYTF. In nucleotides, the CDR3 is TGTGCCAGCGCGGGGGAGGGGGGGGCGAACTATGGCTACACCTTC. This chain joins TRBV2 and TRBJ1-2; TRBD1 is a possible D gene (6 bases). CDR3 size: 15 residues. The germline V gene encodes CDR1 SNHLY and CDR2 FYNNEI. The V end was cut by 8 bases, the J end by 2 bases, with 18 bases between.

The chain links TRBV19 to TRBJ1-2; possible D gene TRBD1, 5 bases. Trimming took 0 bases from V and 5 from J, leaving 16 bases between them. The CDR3 sequence is 16 residues long. CDR1 and CDR2 from the germline V gene are LNHDA and SQIVND (reference sequence). The CDR3 DNA reads as TGTGCCAGTAGTATAGATAGACCTGCTAAGGGGTATGGCTACACCTTC. Translation: CASSIDRPAKGYGYTF.

The chain uses TRBV27 and TRBJ1-5; the D gene is possibly TRBD1 (6 bases). V was pared by 4 bases and J by 9 bases, with 13 bases between. The CDR3 has 13 residues. Germline CDR1 is MNHEY and CDR2 is SMNVEV (reference sequence). The DNA of the CDR3 is TGTGCCAGCAGTTCCGGGGGGCGAGGGCCCCAGCATTTT. It yields the protein CASSSGGRGPQHF.

V usage is TRBV4-1 and J usage is TRBJ2-5; 7 bases line up with TRBD1. This CDR3 is built from 14 residues. The germline V gene has CDR1 MGHRA and CDR2 YSYEKL. J was trimmed by 4 bases and V by 3 bases; bases with no gene match: 5. CDR3 sequence: CASSQGQLGETQYF. The CDR3 DNA is TGCGCCAGCAGCCAGGGACAGTTGGGAGAGACCCAGTACTTC.

The chain recombines TRBV7-9 with TRBJ1-6; 7 nucleotides align to TRBD1. The V gene's germline CDR1 is SEHNR and CDR2 FQNEAQ (reference sequence). The CDR3 loop spans 16 amino acids. The J segment lost 11 bases and the V segment lost 1 base, leaving 11 bases of the junction unmatched. The CDR3 coding sequence is TGTGCCAGCAGCTTAGAAGTGACAGGGCCGGGGGCACCCCTCCACTTT. This translates into CASSLEVTGPGAPLHF. The full variable domain, completed using reference TRBV7-9 and TRBJ1-6, is DTGVSQNPRHKITKRGQNVTFRCDPISEHNRLYWYRQTLGQGPEFLTYFQNEAQLEKSRLLSDRFSAERPKGSFSTLEIQRTEQGDSAMYLCASSLEVTGPGAPLHFGNGTRLTVT.

V gene TRBV7-9 combines with J gene TRBJ1-5; 8 nucleotides agree with TRBD1. Losses at the gene ends were 6 bases for V and 6 bases for J; bases not matched to a gene: 4. The CDR3 is 13 residues long. Germline-derived CDR1 and CDR2 are SEHNR and FQNEAQ (reference sequence). The CDR3 DNA follows: TGTGCCAGCAGTCACACAGGGGGTCAGCCCCAGCATTTT. Protein sequence: CASSHTGGQPQHF.

The count of this clone is one. This chain links TRBV6-5 with TRBJ2-7, with 11 positions matching TRBD1. The CDR3 runs 13 residues. Trimming cost V 9 bases and J 2 bases; bases outside gene matches: 3. Germline V lookup: CDR1 MNHEY, CDR2 SVGAGI. DNA for the CDR3: TGTGCCAGTCCGGGACAGGGGGCCTACGAGCAGTACTTC. This sequence encodes CASPGQGAYEQYF.

This sequence joins TRBV9 and TRBJ2-5; 10 bases are shared with TRBD2. From germline, CDR1 is SGDLS and CDR2 YYNGEE. The CDR3 has 14 amino acids. V lost 3 bases to trimming and J lost 5 bases; unmatched junction nucleotides: 4. Written as DNA, the CDR3 is TGTGCCAGCAGCGGCGGACTAGCGGTGGAGACCCAGTACTTC. As protein: CASSGGLAVETQYF.

The chain recombines TRBV7-8 with TRBJ1-4; 7 positions agree with TRBD1. V lost 1 base to trimming and J lost 2 bases; unmatched junction nucleotides: 10. The CDR3 sequence is 18 residues long. Germline CDR1 SGHVS, CDR2 FQNEAQ. The CDR3 region has the DNA TGTGCCAGCAGCTTAGGACAGGGCTCTCTGGGGACTAATGAAAAACTGTTTTTT. Translated, it gives CASSLGQGSLGTNEKLFF.

CDR3 in DNA: TGTGCCAGCAGTTCCGGACTCTTTTTACGGGGTGAGCAGTTCTTC. Translated: CASSSGLFLRGEQFF. The chain is built from TRBV27 and TRBJ2-1; perhaps TRBD2 as D (5 bases). With 4 bases removed from V and 9 bases from J, the gap between germline ends came to 19 bases. CDR3 length: 15 residues. Germline CDR1 reads MNHEY; CDR2 reads SMNVEV (reference sequence).

This sequence joins TRBV30 and TRBJ2-1; 7 nucleotides match TRBD2. This CDR3 contains 15 residues. Losses at the gene ends were 3 bases for V and 9 bases for J; bases not matched to a gene: 14. Germline V lookup: CDR1 GTSNPN, CDR2 SVGIG (reference sequence). Here the CDR3 DNA reads TGTGCCTGGAGCCCACTAGAGCGGGAATCCGGTGAGCAGTTCTTC. Amino acid sequence: CAWSPLERESGEQFF.

Only one count was recorded for this clone. This chain joins TRBV5-1 and TRBJ2-2; D gene unclear. CDR1 is SGHRS and CDR2 is YFSETQ in the germline V gene. Trimming shortened V by 7 bases and J by 7 bases, and 8 bases separated the two germline ends. This CDR3 comprises 11 residues. CDR3 region: CASEAGGELFF. The DNA for the CDR3 is TGCGCCAGCGAGGCTGGCGGGGAGCTGTTTTTT.

V gene TRBV4-1 combines with J gene TRBJ1-4; 8 nucleotides match TRBD1. The J segment lost 7 bases and the V segment lost 3 bases, leaving 13 bases of the junction unmatched. CDR3 length: 17 residues. Germline-derived CDR1 and CDR2 are MGHRA and YSYEKL. The CDR3 loop is CASSQFIPTGVSEKLFF. The CDR3 DNA follows: TGCGCCAGCAGCCAGTTCATTCCGACAGGGGTTAGTGAAAAACTGTTTTTT.

This chain links TRBV7-2 with TRBJ2-7, with 10 bases identical to TRBD2. Unmatched junction bases numbered 6, after V lost 1 base and J lost 0 bases. Germline CDR1 reads SGHTA; CDR2 reads FQGNSA. The CDR3 has 17 amino acids. Written as DNA, the CDR3 is TGTGCCAGCAGCTTAGATGGCGGGACTAGCGTCTCCTACGAGCAGTACTTC. Protein sequence: CASSLDGGTSVSYEQYF.

This clone was seen once. DNA of the CDR3: TGTGCCAGCAGCGTCGTAGCGGGGCCTTGGGGCAATGAGCAGTTCTTC. Translated: CASSVVAGPWGNEQFF. The J gene is TRBJ2-1, the V gene TRBV9; 8 bases match TRBD2. Losses at the gene ends were 2 bases for V and 6 bases for J; bases not matched to a gene: 10. Looked up from germline, CDR1 is SGDLS and CDR2 is YYNGEE. The CDR3 is 16 residues long.

The chain links TRBV10-1 to TRBJ1-1; TRBD1 might be the D (5 bases). Trimming stripped 6 bases from V and 1 base from J, with 12 bases between. CDR1 WNHNN and CDR2 SYGVQD come from the germline V gene (reference sequence). The CDR3 spans 14 residues. This CDR3 reads CASSPGHGNTEAFF. For the CDR3, the DNA is TGCGCCAGCAGCCCTGGACACGGGAACACTGAAGCTTTCTTT.

V usage is TRBV10-3 and J usage is TRBJ2-5, with 7 bases identical to TRBD1. The CDR3 has 12 amino acids. Germline trimming cut 5 bases from V and 8 bases from J; bases unmatched to any gene: 5. From germline, CDR1 is ENHRY and CDR2 SYGVKD. The CDR3 DNA reads TGTGCCATCAGTTGGGACAGCAGCACCCAGTACTTC. The encoded protein is CAISWDSSTQYF.

The CDR3 DNA reads TGTGCCTGGAGTGTGGGCAGCTCCCGCAATCAGCCCCAGCATTTT. It specifies CAWSVGSSRNQPQHF. The V gene is TRBV30, the J gene TRBJ1-5; no clear D. Trimming left V 0 bases short and J 2 bases short, with 11 bases between. The germline CDR1 and CDR2 sequences are GTSNPN and SVGIG (reference sequence). The CDR3 has 15 amino acids.

The chain employs TRBV27 and TRBJ1-2, with D unclear. Germline CDR1 MNHEY, CDR2 SMNVEV (reference sequence). The CDR3 loop spans 14 amino acids. Trimming left V 3 bases short and J 1 base short, with 9 bases between. For the CDR3, the DNA is TGTGCCAGCAGTTTGGCGGGGAGTAACTATGGCTACACCTTC. Amino acids: CASSLAGSNYGYTF.

The rearrangement joins TRBV9 to TRBJ2-1; 11 bases fit TRBD2. Germline trimming cut 2 bases from V and 2 bases from J; bases unmatched to any gene: 3. Germline values: CDR1 SGDLS, CDR2 YYNGEE. CDR3 length equals 16 residues. The CDR3 reads CASSVIAGGPYNEQFF. In DNA form, the CDR3 reads TGTGCCAGCAGCGTTATAGCGGGAGGGCCCTACAATGAGCAGTTCTTC. Combining the CDR3 with reference TRBV9 and TRBJ2-1 gives the whole variable domain DSGVTQTPKHLITATGQRVTLRCSPRSGDLSVYWYQQSLDQGLQFLIQYYNGEERAKGNILERFSAQQFPDLHSELNLSSLELGDSALYFCASSVIAGGPYNEQFFGPGTRLTVL.